This T cell receptor (beta chain) stems from a study of Ad26.COV2.S vaccination and SARS-CoV-2 variants. General study findings and limits: Vaccine recipients had higher spike-specific TCR breadth than placebo recipients.

Treatment here: approximately 18 received Ad26.COV2.S at low or high dose, single or two shots; 5 received placebo; per-sample allocation not given. Sampling took place 63 days after the first vaccine or placebo injection. TCRdb keeps only in-frame clones here, not all; method: immunoSEQ multiplex PCR. The sample holds 350,000 to 550,000 clones, approximately 89% seen once. V dropped 0 bases and J dropped 6; count of bases not matched to a gene: 4. The germline V gene has CDR1 SGDLS and CDR2 YYNGEE. This CDR3 is 15 amino acids long. Comment on this clone: Its antigen is undetermined.

The TCR originated in a person aged 18-60 years who received the Ad26.COV2.S COVID-19 vaccine or a placebo. The sequences come from peripheral blood, collected in a trial of Ad26.COV2.S vaccine versus placebo. The chain employs TRBV9 and TRBJ2-3, with TRBD2 matching 10 bases. Written as DNA, the CDR3 is TGTGCCAGCAGCGTAGCCGCGGGACTAGCGGATACGCAGTATTTT. Protein sequence: CASSVAAGLADTQYF.